The 25 T cell receptor beta chains presented below share a single source sample, sequenced in a study of shared T cell receptors in the human thymus. Clones were sequenced by immunoSEQ multiplex PCR, and TCRdb holds only the in-frame ones, with some missing. The table includes some 400,000 clones, 95% detected once. Material for sequencing was thymocytes. The receptors originated from a human donor.

This clone has just one count. V usage is TRBV27 and J usage is TRBJ2-7, with TRBD2 matching over 7 bases. The CDR3 runs to 13 residues. Germline V CDR1 and CDR2: MNHEY, SMNVEV (reference sequence). The V and J ends lost 7 bases and 1 base, in that order; junction bases with no gene match: 4. As DNA, the CDR3 is TGTGCCAGCAAGTCTAGCGGTTCCTACGAGCAGTACTTC. Translated: CASKSSGSYEQYF.

The chain employs TRBV27 and TRBJ1-1; maybe TRBD1 (6 bases). This CDR3 is built from 18 residues. The V gene's germline CDR1 is MNHEY and CDR2 SMNVEV (reference sequence). V lost 3 bases and J 0 bases, leaving 20 bases between the germline ends. The DNA for the CDR3 is TGTGCCAGCAGTTTTGATTACAGGGCTCAATTTATGAACACTGAAGCTTTCTTT. Translating it yields CASSFDYRAQFMNTEAFF.

The V gene is TRBV5-6, the J gene TRBJ2-3; D possibly matches TRBD1 or TRBD2 (5 bases each). This CDR3 region has 17 residues. V gave up 1 base and J gave up 1 base, with 16 bases separating them. Germline assignment: CDR1 SGHDT and CDR2 YYEEEE. The CDR3 protein is CASSLSPNRDRTDTQYF. Here the CDR3 DNA reads TGTGCCAGCAGCTTGAGCCCTAACCGGGACCGCACAGATACGCAGTATTTT.

The CDR3 bases are TGTGCCTGCGGGGGCCGACTAGCGGGCTACGAGCAGTACTTC. Its protein is CACGGRLAGYEQYF. The chain carries TRBV30 and TRBJ2-7; TRBD2 aligns across 10 bases. The germline gives CDR1 GTSNPN, CDR2 SVGIG (reference sequence). V was clipped by 6 bases and J by 3 bases; unmatched bases: 8. This CDR3 contains 14 residues.

The chain combines TRBV4-1 with TRBJ2-3; the match to TRBD2 covers 7 bases. Germline V gene data show CDR1 as MGHRA and CDR2 as YSYEKL. CDR3 length: 15 residues. After removal of 4 bases from V and 7 bases from J, the junction contained 11 bases not matched to a gene. The CDR3 DNA follows: TGCGCCAGCAGCCCTGTAGCGGGCCTCGGAAATACGCAGTATTTT. Translation gives CASSPVAGLGNTQYF.

The CDR3 nucleotides read TGTGCCAGCAGCGGACTAGCGGGAGGGCCGGGGGATACGCAGTATTTT. It is translated as CASSGLAGGPGDTQYF. The V and J genes are TRBV9 and TRBJ2-3; 14 bases agree with TRBD2. Trimming removed 3 bases from V and 6 bases from J; junction bases left unmatched: 6. Germline lookup yields CDR1 SGDLS and CDR2 YYNGEE. This CDR3 is 16 amino acids long. The whole variable domain, remainder taken from reference TRBV9 and TRBJ2-3, is DSGVTQTPKHLITATGQRVTLRCSPRSGDLSVYWYQQSLDQGLQFLIQYYNGEERAKGNILERFSAQQFPDLHSELNLSSLELGDSALYFCASSGLAGGPGDTQYFGPGTRLTVL.

The chain recombines TRBV14 with TRBJ2-1; 7 nucleotides line up with TRBD1. V dropped 4 bases and J dropped 4; count of bases not matched to a gene: 13. Per germline, CDR1 SGHDN and CDR2 FVKESK. The CDR3 has 17 residues. For the CDR3, the DNA is TGTGCCAGCAGCCGTTCTCTGACAGGGAATTCTTACAATGAGCAGTTCTTC. Translation: CASSRSLTGNSYNEQFF. Using reference TRBV14 and TRBJ2-1 for the parts outside the CDR3, the full variable domain is EAGVTQFPSHSVIEKGQTVTLRCDPISGHDNLYWYRRVMGKEIKFLLHFVKESKQDESGMPNNRFLAERTGGTYSTLKVQPAELEDSGVYFCASSRSLTGNSYNEQFFGPGTRLTVL.

The chain carries TRBV14 and TRBJ2-2, with 9 bases lining up with TRBD1. Germline V gene lookup returns CDR1 SGHDN and CDR2 FVKESK. With 4 bases clipped from V and 7 bases from J, the junction kept 4 bases outside the gene matches. The CDR3 consists of 14 residues. Here the CDR3 DNA reads TGTGCCAGCAGCCTGGGACAGGGCGACGGGGAGCTGTTTTTT. This sequence encodes CASSLGQGDGELFF.

The chain is built from TRBV4-3 and TRBJ2-7, with TRBD2 matching 7 bases. V was clipped by 3 bases and J by 1 base; unmatched bases: 9. The germline CDR1 and CDR2 sequences are LGHNA and YSLEER. The CDR3 has 16 residues. CDR3 in DNA: TGCGCCAGCAGCCAGGCTTCCTTAGCGGGTTCCTACGAGCAGTACTTC. Translated: CASSQASLAGSYEQYF.

This clone was seen just once. The V gene is TRBV15, the J gene TRBJ2-7, with D tentatively TRBD2 (5 bases). The CDR3 covers 15 residues. V dropped 1 base and J dropped 2 bases, with 12 bases sitting between them. Germline V lookup: CDR1 LNHNV, CDR2 YYDKDF (reference sequence). The CDR3 reads CATSRGVGSPYEQYF. In DNA, the CDR3 is TGTGCCACCAGCAGAGGGGTGGGGAGCCCCTACGAGCAGTACTTC.

The chain is built from TRBV5-1 and TRBJ1-1; D perhaps matches TRBD1 (5 bases). The CDR3 is 14 residues long. V lost 2 bases to trimming and J lost 7 bases, with 15 bases between them. Germline V CDR1 and CDR2: SGHRS, YFSETQ. CDR3 region: CASSFGRVVGEAFF. As DNA, the CDR3 is TGCGCCAGCAGCTTCGGCAGGGTGGTGGGTGAAGCTTTCTTT.

This clone has just a few counts. The chain links TRBV4-3 to TRBJ2-3; D is unresolved. CDR3 length equals 17 residues. The V gene's germline CDR1 is LGHNA and CDR2 YSLEER. V gave up 2 bases and J gave up 0 bases, with 15 bases separating them. The CDR3 sequence is CASSQLFQLGSTDTQYF. CDR3 nucleotides: TGCGCCAGCAGCCAACTCTTCCAATTGGGGAGCACAGATACGCAGTATTTT.

The V call is TRBV6-5, the J call TRBJ1-2; tentative D call: TRBD1 (6 bases). The CDR3 is 14 amino acids. The germline CDR1 and CDR2 sequences are MNHEY and SVGAGI. Deletions cut 5 bases from V and 7 bases from J, with 17 bases between. The chain's CDR3 is CASSHGGGQGGYTF. In DNA, the CDR3 is TGTGCCAGCAGTCACGGAGGGGGGCAGGGTGGCTACACCTTC.

The rearrangement uses TRBV4-1 and TRBJ2-3, with 7 bases aligning to TRBD2. The ends lost 4 bases at V and 0 bases at J; junction bases unmatched: 7. Germline values: CDR1 MGHRA, CDR2 YSYEKL. This CDR3 contains 16 residues. The DNA of the CDR3 is TGCGCCAGCAGCCGCAGCGGGGATGTTAGCACAGATACGCAGTATTTT. Protein: CASSRSGDVSTDTQYF.

This sequence joins TRBV7-9 and TRBJ2-7; D perhaps matches TRBD2 (6 bases). The CDR3 is 13 amino acids. V lost 3 bases, J lost 5 bases, and 11 bases lay in between. Germline CDR1 and CDR2: SEHNR and FQNEAQ (reference sequence). CDR3 bases: TGTGCCAGCAGCTTGGGGGGTCCCCACGAGCAGTACTTC. It codes for CASSLGGPHEQYF.

This chain uses TRBV28 with TRBJ1-5, with D perhaps TRBD1 (5 bases). Deletions cut 4 bases from V and 0 bases from J, with 10 bases between. This CDR3 is built from 15 residues. From germline, CDR1 is MDHEN and CDR2 SYDVKM. Here the CDR3 DNA reads TGTGCCAGCAGTTGGGGGGGTGATAGCAATCAGCCCCAGCATTTT. Amino acid sequence: CASSWGGDSNQPQHF.

The rearrangement uses TRBV18 and TRBJ2-1; D might be TRBD1 or TRBD2, each matching 5 bases. The CDR3 totals 18 residues. CDR1 and CDR2 (germline): KGHSH, LQKENI. Trimming pared 1 base from V and 6 bases from J, leaving 22 bases between. CDR3 residues: CASSPLILPGDGCNEQFF. CDR3 sequence (DNA): TGTGCCAGCTCACCACTGATACTTCCTGGGGACGGCTGCAATGAGCAGTTCTTC.

This chain uses TRBV5-5 with TRBJ1-1; possibly TRBD1 for D (5 bases). V was pared by 1 base and J by 5 bases, with 12 bases between. Germline V CDR1 and CDR2: SGHKS, YYEKEE (reference sequence). The CDR3 is made up of 14 amino acids. CDR3: CASSLRGVKTEAFF. The CDR3 DNA is TGTGCCAGCAGCTTGCGGGGGGTTAAAACTGAAGCTTTCTTT. Supplemented by reference TRBV5-5 and TRBJ1-1, the full variable domain reads DAGVTQSPTHLIKTRGQQVTLRCSPISGHKSVSWYQQVLGQGPQFIFQYYEKEERGRGNFPDRFSARQFPNYSSELNVNALLLGDSALYLCASSLRGVKTEAFFGQGTRLTVV.

V is TRBV7-9 and J is TRBJ2-7; D call uncertain. This CDR3 contains 14 residues. Looked up from germline, CDR1 is SEHNR and CDR2 is FQNEAQ (reference sequence). The V gene lost 3 bases and the J gene lost 0 bases, with 9 bases spanning the gap. In DNA, the CDR3 is TGTGCCAGCAGCTTGGAAGCTAGCTCCTACGAGCAGTACTTC. Encoded protein: CASSLEASSYEQYF.

The chain combines TRBV6-5 with TRBJ2-7, with D unclear. This CDR3 has 11 amino acids. Germline loops: CDR1 MNHEY, CDR2 SVGAGI. V was cut by 2 bases and J by 3 bases, with 2 bases left in between. Written as DNA, the CDR3 is TGTGCCAGCAGTTACCACTACGAGCAGTACTTC. It specifies CASSYHYEQYF.

The V and J genes are TRBV12-5 and TRBJ2-7; unclear D gene. Germline V CDR1 and CDR2: LGHNT, FRNRAP. Trimming removed 6 bases at V and 2 bases at J, with 17 bases between. The CDR3 length is 15 residues. CDR3 amino acids: CASGRLSESPYEQYF. Written as DNA, the CDR3 is TGTGCTAGTGGCCGGCTGAGTGAGTCCCCCTACGAGCAGTACTTC.

The chain recombines TRBV13 with TRBJ2-7, with D perhaps TRBD2 (7 bases). The germline V and J ends were trimmed by 4 bases and 3 bases, with 16 bases remaining between them. Looked up from germline, CDR1 is PRHDT and CDR2 is FYEKMQ (reference sequence). CDR3 length: 15 amino acids. The CDR3 loop reads CASSYGGGNLYEQYF. The CDR3 DNA sequence: TGTGCCAGCAGCTACGGCGGGGGCAACCTCTACGAGCAGTACTTC.

The V and J genes are TRBV19 and TRBJ2-1, with TRBD2 matching 8 bases. This CDR3 contains 19 residues. The V gene end was trimmed by 7 bases and the J gene end by 1 base; junction bases not matched to a gene: 18. The germline V gene encodes CDR1 LNHDA and CDR2 SQIVND (reference sequence). This CDR3 is CASTSSPMSIAGSYNEQFF. CDR3 bases: TGTGCCAGTACTTCCTCCCCTATGAGTATAGCGGGATCCTACAATGAGCAGTTCTTC.

V usage is TRBV4-3 and J usage is TRBJ2-7; D unclear. The CDR3 is made up of 15 amino acids. The germline V gene has CDR1 LGHNA and CDR2 YSLEER. The ends were cut back, 0 bases at V and 0 bases at J, with 9 bases in the middle. CDR3 amino acids: CASSQDRASSYEQYF. DNA for the CDR3: TGCGCCAGCAGCCAAGATCGCGCGAGCTCCTACGAGCAGTACTTC.

The V call is TRBV6-1, the J call TRBJ2-2, with 9 positions matching TRBD1. In germline, CDR1 is MNHNS, CDR2 SASEGT. There are 13 residues in the CDR3. V gave up 11 bases and J gave up 4 bases; unmatched junction bases: 5. The CDR3 sequence: CAARTGVTGELFF. CDR3 nucleotides: TGTGCCGCACGGACAGGGGTCACCGGGGAGCTGTTTTTT.